The 15 T cell receptor beta chains listed next were all sequenced from one sample in a study of T cells in women clearing cervical HPV infection. Using immunoSEQ multiplex PCR, the repertoire was profiled, and TCRdb retains in-frame clones only, with some absent. The sample data list 25,000 to 35,000 clones. The sequenced sample consisted of blood buffy coat. The receptors derive from a woman aged 18 to 75 with a cervical HPV16 infection that either progressed to CIN3+ or cleared (not recorded which).

Remarks on this clone: A read error may account for a junction end that differs from germline. Read coverage stops 3 residues before the CDR3 terminus; the germline J gene supplies the remainder. The chain carries TRBV29-1 and TRBJ2-7; maybe TRBD2 (7 bases). The CDR3 has 13 residues. Germline V CDR1 and CDR2: SQVTM, ANQGSEA. The CDR3 DNA, read in part, is TGCGGCGTTGAGGGGGGGGCCTTCTACGAG. It encodes CGVEGGAFYE. The whole CDR3 protein reads CGVEGGAFYEQYF.

Note on this clone: The sequenced fragment ends 3 residues before the CDR3 boundary, so the rest is inferred from the germline J gene. The chain employs TRBV13 and TRBJ2-7; 11 nucleotides match TRBD1. This CDR3 is 17 amino acids long. The germline V gene encodes CDR1 PRHDT and CDR2 FYEKMQ (reference sequence). Germline trimming cut 5 bases from V and 2 bases from J; bases unmatched to any gene: 11. The CDR3 bases that were read are TGTGCCAGCAGCGCCCCCGGACAGGGGGCGGGGCCCTACGAG. Its protein is CASSAPGQGAGPYE. The entire CDR3 is CASSAPGQGAGPYEQYF.

Of note for this clone: Read sequence stops 3 residues before the CDR3 end, and the germline J gene provides the missing end. The genes are TRBV7-9 and TRBJ2-2; D uncertain. The germline V gene encodes CDR1 SEHNR and CDR2 FQNEAQ (reference sequence). Trimming pared 5 bases from V and 4 bases from J, leaving 11 bases between. The CDR3 has 14 amino acids. The part of the CDR3 DNA that was read is TGTGCCAGCAGCCCTACTTTGAGCACCGGGGAG. Translated, it gives CASSPTLSTGE. The complete CDR3 sequence is CASSPTLSTGELFF.

Of note for this clone: The read ends 3 residues early relative to the CDR3; the germline J gene fills the gap. The rearrangement joins TRBV5-1 to TRBJ1-1; D is unclear. Germline CDR1 is SGHRS and CDR2 is YFSETQ. Trimming stripped 1 base from V and 2 bases from J, with 12 bases between. The CDR3 has 15 amino acids. CDR3 protein: CASSLPSLANTEAFF. CDR3 bases read: TGCGCCAGCAGCTTGCCTAGCCTGGCCAACACTGAA.

Concerning this clone itself: The read gets to within 3 residues of the CDR3 end, and the germline J gene fills in the rest. This chain connects TRBV11-2 to TRBJ2-2, with TRBD2 matching 7 bases. The CDR3 is made up of 14 amino acids. Germline CDR1 is SGHAT and CDR2 is FQNNGV. J gave up 3 bases and V 5 bases, and 3 bases lay outside the gene matches. The CDR3 protein is CASSRGGYTGELFF. CDR3 DNA, as far as it was read: TGTGCCAGCAGCCGGGGAGGGTACACCGGGGAG.

The chain's CDR3 is CASSPKTSASYEQYF. CDR3 bases read: TGTGCCAGCAGTCCTAAGACTAGCGCTTCCTACGAG. The V gene is TRBV7-2, the J gene TRBJ2-7; 8 positions agree with TRBD2. The sequence runs out 3 residues before the end of the CDR3; the remainder is reconstructed from the germline J gene. This CDR3 contains 15 residues. The ends lost 6 bases at V and 1 base at J; junction bases unmatched: 8. Germline lookup yields CDR1 SGHTA and CDR2 FQGNSA.

As to this clone: The read ends 3 residues before the CDR3 terminus; that terminus is restored from the germline J gene. The chain uses TRBV20-1 and TRBJ2-2; the match to TRBD2 covers 8 bases. The V gene's germline CDR1 is DFQATT and CDR2 SNEGSKA (reference sequence). V lost 6 bases to trimming and J lost 1 base; unmatched junction nucleotides: 4. The CDR3 extends over 14 amino acids. CDR3 DNA (partial): TGCAGTGCCGTACTAGCGGAGAACACCGGGGAG. It is translated as CSAVLAENTGE. The full-length CDR3 reads as CSAVLAENTGELFF.

As to this clone: The read terminates 3 residues before the CDR3 end, so the remaining end is supplied by the germline J gene. The chain links TRBV7-2 to TRBJ1-2; maybe TRBD1 (6 bases). Germline lookup yields CDR1 SGHTA and CDR2 FQGNSA. The CDR3 runs to 14 residues. The sequenced CDR3 bases are TGTGCCAGCAGCTTTGACAGGTTCTCCTACGAC. Encoded protein: CASSFDRFSYD. The whole CDR3 protein reads CASSFDRFSYDYTF.

Notes on this clone: The CDR3 end is not reached by the read, which stops 3 residues before it; the germline J gene fills it in. The genes are TRBV5-1 and TRBJ2-2, with 8 bases fitting TRBD1. Germline CDR1 is SGHRS and CDR2 is YFSETQ. CDR3 length: 17 residues. The CDR3 is CASSLGQGRGVGSPLFF. The covered CDR3 bases are TGCGCCAGCAGCTTAGGACAGGGCAGGGGTGTTGGTTCACCG.

As concerns this clone: The CDR3 extends 3 residues past the end of the read, so its final part is completed from the germline J gene. The genes are TRBV6-2 or TRBV6-3 and TRBJ1-4, with a tentative D call TRBD1 (5 bases). The CDR3 length is 15 residues. CDR1 is MNHEY, CDR2 SVGEGT, per germline. The DNA read from the CDR3 is TGTGCCAGCAGTTACAGGGGAGAATATAATTCACCA. Residues: CASSYRGEYNSP. From start to end, the CDR3 is CASSYRGEYNSPLFF.

Turning to this clone: The DNA ends 3 residues before the CDR3 does, and the rest of the CDR3 is filled in from the germline J gene. J is TRBJ1-2 and V is TRBV20-1; possibly TRBD1 for D (5 bases). The CDR3 length is 17 residues. V gave up 6 bases and J gave up 0 bases, with 23 bases separating them. Germline V gives CDR1 DFQATT, CDR2 SNEGSKA (reference sequence). The part of the CDR3 DNA that was read is TGCAGTGCCTCGTTCCGGGACTCCAGATGGGCTAACTATGGC. Residues: CSASFRDSRWANYG. The complete CDR3 protein is CSASFRDSRWANYGYTF.

In the case of this clone: The DNA ends 3 residues before the CDR3 does, and the rest of the CDR3 is filled in from the germline J gene. The rearrangement uses TRBV20-1 and TRBJ2-3; TRBD2 might be the D (6 bases). The CDR3 totals 14 residues. V was cut by 3 bases and J by 1 base, with 11 bases left in between. Germline loops: CDR1 DFQATT, CDR2 SNEGSKA (reference sequence). CDR3 loop: CSASRGIGTDTQYF. The sequenced CDR3 bases are TGCAGTGCTAGTCGGGGGATCGGCACAGATACG.

This clone shows up as medium-sized by frequency. The read ends 3 residues shy of where the CDR3 ends; the end is completed using the germline J gene. The V and J genes are TRBV6-2 or TRBV6-3 and TRBJ1-2, with 7 bases matching TRBD1. The CDR3 loop spans 15 amino acids. J lost 4 bases, V lost 2 bases, and 7 bases had no gene match. Germline CDR1 MNHEY, CDR2 SVGEGT. The sequenced part of the CDR3 DNA is TGTGCCAGCAGTTACCCCGACAGGGTTGTCTATGGC. It translates to CASSYPDRVVYG. The complete CDR3 sequence is CASSYPDRVVYGYTF.

With respect to this clone: The DNA ends 3 residues before the CDR3 does, and the rest of the CDR3 is filled in from the germline J gene. The V and J genes are TRBV20-1 and TRBJ1-6; 9 bases align to TRBD1. The germline V gene has CDR1 DFQATT and CDR2 SNEGSKA (reference sequence). J lost 6 bases, V lost 2 bases, and 5 bases had no gene match. This CDR3 contains 15 residues. This CDR3 reads CSARPSGQGNSPLHF. CDR3 DNA, as far as it was read: TGCAGTGCTAGACCTTCGGGACAGGGTAATTCACCC.

For this clone: The DNA ends 3 residues before the CDR3 does, and the rest of the CDR3 is filled in from the germline J gene. The chain combines TRBV20-1 with TRBJ2-5, with D hard to call. The CDR3 is 13 amino acids. The V and J ends lost 1 base and 3 bases respectively, with 9 bases between them. The germline V gene encodes CDR1 DFQATT and CDR2 SNEGSKA (reference sequence). The CDR3 loop is CSARGALEETQYF. CDR3 DNA (partial): TGCAGTGCTAGAGGAGCACTTGAAGAGACC.